This T cell receptor beta chain was captured by sequencing in a study of T-cell memory formation after mild COVID-19. The wider study: Clusters were largely donor specific. General study findings and limits: Pre-infection memory already had some responding clones, implying cross-reactive memory joined. Nothing showed for sure that second-wave clones peaking on day 37 were SARS-CoV-2 specific.

Comment on this clonotype: Its antigen is currently unknown.

TCRdb reanalysed the 5' RACE reads using MiXCR and keeps one entry per CDR3 protein. This table has roughly 340,000 distinct CDR3 sequences, more than 15% appearing once. The sample consisted of PBMCs or a T cell subset sorted from them (not recorded which). The TCR sequence derives from a man aged 18-30 years who had mild COVID-19 (a few samples of this study predate the infection). Cell type and time point are not known.

The CDR3 spells CASTISGELFF. Written as DNA, the CDR3 is TGTGCCAGCACCATATCCGGGGAGCTGTTTTTT. V and J are TRBV5-6 and TRBJ2-2, with unresolved D. This CDR3 is 11 amino acids long. Germline CDR1 SGHDT, CDR2 YYEEEE. V shed 6 bases and J shed 6 bases, with 6 bases lying between them.